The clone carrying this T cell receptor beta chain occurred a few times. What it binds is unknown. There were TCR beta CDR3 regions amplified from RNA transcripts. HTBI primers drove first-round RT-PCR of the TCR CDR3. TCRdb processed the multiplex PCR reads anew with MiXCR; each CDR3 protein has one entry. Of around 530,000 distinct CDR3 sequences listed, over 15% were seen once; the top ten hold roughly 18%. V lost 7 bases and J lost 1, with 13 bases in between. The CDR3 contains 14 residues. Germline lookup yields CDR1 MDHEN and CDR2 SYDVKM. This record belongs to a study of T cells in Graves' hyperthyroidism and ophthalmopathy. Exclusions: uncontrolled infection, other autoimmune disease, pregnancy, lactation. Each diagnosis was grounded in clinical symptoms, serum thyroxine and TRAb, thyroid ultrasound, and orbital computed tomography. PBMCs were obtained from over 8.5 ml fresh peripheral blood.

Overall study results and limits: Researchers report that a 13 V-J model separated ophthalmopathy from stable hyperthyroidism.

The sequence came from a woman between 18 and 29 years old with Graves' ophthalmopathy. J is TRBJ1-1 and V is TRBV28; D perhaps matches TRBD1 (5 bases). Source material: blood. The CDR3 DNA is TGTGCCAGCAATCCCAGGGAGGGGAACACTGAAGCTTTCTTT. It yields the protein CASNPREGNTEAFF.